These 32 T cell receptor beta chains originate from one sample sequenced in a study of T cells after yellow fever vaccination. TCRdb used MiXCR to reprocess the 5' RACE reads, holding one entry per CDR3 protein. The table records 300,000 or so distinct CDR3 sequences, 8.5% to 10% of them present only once. The specimen was CD4+ T cells sorted from PBMCs, collected 5 days after the yellow fever booster vaccination. The receptors were gathered from a man younger than 35 who received the YFV17D yellow fever vaccine.

This clonotype was seen more than once but under ten times. This chain joins TRBV9 and TRBJ2-5; no firm D call. From germline, CDR1 is SGDLS and CDR2 YYNGEE. V lost 3 bases to trimming and J lost 1 base, with 13 bases between them. The CDR3 is made up of 15 amino acids. The CDR3 reads CASSATGRAQETQYF. Written as DNA, the CDR3 is TGTGCCAGCAGCGCAACGGGCCGTGCCCAAGAGACCCAGTACTTC.

This clonotype was seen a handful of times. The rearrangement uses TRBV29-1 and TRBJ2-7, with D hard to call. Between the trimmed V and J ends, which lost 6 bases and 2 bases, there was a span of 8 bases. Germline values: CDR1 SQVTM, CDR2 ANQGSEA. This CDR3 has 11 residues. CDR3 amino acids: CSVTGPYEQYF. CDR3 DNA sequence: TGCAGCGTCACCGGCCCCTACGAGCAGTACTTC.

This clonotype was counted only a few times. The V and J genes are TRBV5-1 and TRBJ2-7, with D unclear. This CDR3 has 15 amino acids. V was trimmed by 0 bases and J by 3 bases, leaving 13 bases between them. Germline CDR1 reads SGHRS; CDR2 reads YFSETQ. CDR3 nucleotides: TGCGCCAGCAGCTTGGCCCCGGATTTGGACTACGAGCAGTACTTC. This encodes CASSLAPDLDYEQYF. Full variable domain (rest looked up from reference TRBV5-1 and TRBJ2-7): KAGVTQTPRYLIKTRGQQVTLSCSPISGHRSVSWYQQTPGQGLQFLFEYFSETQRNKGNFPGRFSGRQFSNSRSEMNVSTLELGDSALYLCASSLAPDLDYEQYFGPGTRLTVT.

There are a few counts of this clonotype. The rearrangement joins TRBV7-3 to TRBJ2-5, with 9 bases identical to TRBD1. V lost 5 bases to trimming and J lost 3 bases; unmatched junction nucleotides: 7. Germline lookup yields CDR1 SGHTA and CDR2 FQGTGA. This CDR3 is built from 15 residues. The CDR3 region has the DNA TGTGCCAGCAGCCGATACCGGGACAGGGAAGAGACCCAGTACTTC. It yields the protein CASSRYRDREETQYF.

The chain joins TRBV5-1 to TRBJ1-4, with TRBD1 identical over 7 bases. V shed 2 bases, J shed 0 bases, and the junction held 4 bases outside the gene matches. The CDR3 has 16 amino acids. CDR1 SGHRS and CDR2 YFSETQ come from the germline V gene. Here the CDR3 reads CASSLTGAATNEKLFF. CDR3 DNA sequence: TGCGCCAGCAGCTTAACAGGGGCGGCAACTAATGAAAAACTGTTTTTT.

This clonotype was counted between two and nine times. The chain joins TRBV2 to TRBJ1-2, with TRBD1 identical over 11 bases. V was pared by 7 bases and J by 4 bases, with 5 bases of the junction left unmatched. The CDR3 runs 14 residues. Germline CDR1 SNHLY, CDR2 FYNNEI. The CDR3 protein is CASMPGQGGYGYTF. The DNA of the CDR3 is TGTGCCAGCATGCCGGGACAGGGGGGCTATGGCTACACCTTC.

The rearrangement uses TRBV18 and TRBJ2-2; D remains ambiguous. Germline assignment: CDR1 KGHSH and CDR2 LQKENI. Trimming pared 8 bases from V and 0 bases from J, leaving 16 bases between. CDR3 size: 16 residues. CDR3 nucleotide sequence: TGTGCCAGCCCCGCAGCAAAAACGACGAACACCGGGGAGCTGTTTTTT. This codes for CASPAAKTTNTGELFF.

The V call is TRBV25-1, the J call TRBJ1-1; TRBD1 might be the D (6 bases). The germline CDR1 and CDR2 sequences are MGHDK and SYGVNS. CDR3 length: 15 residues. With 0 bases removed from V and 5 bases from J, the gap between germline ends came to 13 bases. Here the CDR3 DNA reads TGTGCCAGCAGTGAATATGGCTTCCAGGGGACTGAAGCTTTCTTT. Translating gives CASSEYGFQGTEAFF. Based on the CDR3 plus reference TRBV25-1 and TRBJ1-1, the full variable domain is EADIYQTPRYLVIGTGKKITLECSQTMGHDKMYWYQQDPGMELHLIHYSYGVNSTEKGDLSSESTVSRIRTEHFPLTLESARPSHTSQYLCASSEYGFQGTEAFFGQGTRLTVV.

This chain connects TRBV7-2 to TRBJ1-1, with no clear D. Germline-derived CDR1 and CDR2 are SGHTA and FQGNSA. This CDR3 has 14 amino acids. V was clipped by 5 bases and J by 2 bases, with 12 bases between them. CDR3 residues: CASSPWRVNTEAFF. The DNA of the CDR3 is TGTGCCAGCAGCCCTTGGAGGGTTAACACTGAAGCTTTCTTT.

This clonotype showed up just a few times. The V gene is TRBV18, the J gene TRBJ2-7; 9 bases line up with TRBD1. This CDR3 contains 11 residues. V shed 6 bases, J shed 6 bases, and the junction held 0 bases outside the gene matches. Germline values: CDR1 KGHSH, CDR2 LQKENI. The CDR3 nucleotides read TGTGCCAGCTCGGACAGGGGCGAGCAGTACTTC. Protein sequence: CASSDRGEQYF.

This clonotype has a handful of counts. The rearrangement joins TRBV7-8 to TRBJ1-6; no definite D call. V was shortened by 10 bases and J by 9 bases, with 13 bases between the two germline ends. CDR1 is SGHVS and CDR2 is FQNEAQ in the germline V gene. The CDR3 loop spans 12 amino acids. The CDR3: CATTTGSSPLHF. For the CDR3, the DNA is TGTGCCACAACGACCGGGAGTTCACCCCTCCACTTT.

This clonotype has more than one count but fewer than ten. V usage is TRBV7-2 and J usage is TRBJ1-5; D gene unclear. The germline CDR1 and CDR2 sequences are SGHTA and FQGNSA. This CDR3 spans 14 amino acids. V lost 7 bases and J 6 bases, leaving 16 bases between the germline ends. This chain's CDR3 is CASTPAVVSQPQHF. The CDR3 DNA reads TGTGCCAGCACCCCTGCGGTGGTCAGTCAGCCCCAGCATTTT.

This clonotype was observed a handful of times. The chain has TRBV5-1 and TRBJ2-7; weak D call: TRBD2 (5 bases). This CDR3 has 13 amino acids. Trimming pared 4 bases from V and 5 bases from J, leaving 13 bases between. Germline V gene lookup returns CDR1 SGHRS and CDR2 YFSETQ. CDR3 sequence: CASSPAEGHEQYV. In nucleotides, the CDR3 is TGCGCCAGCAGCCCGGCAGAGGGTCACGAGCAGTACGTC.

This clonotype occurred a few times. The junction differs from germline at one of its ends, possibly a read error. The CDR3 spells CASSLAVGSDEQYF. In DNA form, the CDR3 reads TGCGCCAGCAGCTTGGCCGTGGGCTCCGACGAGCAGTACTTC. The chain recombines TRBV5-1 with TRBJ2-7; D is uncertain. The CDR3 spans 14 residues. Germline-derived CDR1 and CDR2 are SGHRS and YFSETQ.

This clonotype was found a few times. The chain links TRBV6-5 to TRBJ2-3; D is unresolved. V was clipped by 2 bases and J by 1 base, with 7 bases between them. Germline loops: CDR1 MNHEY, CDR2 SVGAGI. The CDR3 covers 14 residues. CDR3 region: CASSYQFRTDTQYF. CDR3 sequence (DNA): TGTGCCAGCAGTTACCAATTCCGCACAGATACGCAGTATTTT.

This clonotype occurred a few times. V and J are TRBV6-2 or TRBV6-3 and TRBJ2-1; D may be TRBD1 (5 bases). Germline values: CDR1 MNHEY, CDR2 SVGEGT. This CDR3 comprises 14 residues. Trimming left V 5 bases short and J 4 bases short, with 12 bases between. CDR3 region: CASSAGYPYNEQFF. In DNA form, the CDR3 reads TGTGCCAGCAGTGCAGGGTATCCTTACAATGAGCAGTTCTTC.

The chain combines TRBV5-4 with TRBJ2-1, with 12 bases matching TRBD2. Trimming cost V 2 bases and J 8 bases; bases outside gene matches: 5. The V gene's germline CDR1 is SGHNT and CDR2 YYREEE (reference sequence). CDR3 length: 15 residues. CDR3 in DNA: TGTGCCAGCAGCTTAACTAGCGGGGGGAGGTATGAGCAGTTCTTC. This codes for CASSLTSGGRYEQFF.

The chain carries TRBV7-3 and TRBJ2-5; TRBD2 matches at 14 bases. The CDR3 contains 14 residues. V lost 3 bases and J lost 7; bases outside the gene matches: 1. Germline V CDR1 and CDR2: SGHTA, FQGTGA. This chain's CDR3 is CASSFGLAGGTQYF. In DNA form, the CDR3 reads TGTGCCAGCAGCTTTGGACTAGCGGGGGGGACCCAGTACTTC.

The chain carries TRBV20-1 and TRBJ2-7, with D perhaps TRBD2 (6 bases). The CDR3 is 17 residues long. Deletions cut 1 base from V and 1 base from J, with 20 bases between. Germline V gene sequence: CDR1 DFQATT, CDR2 SNEGSKA (reference sequence). CDR3 sequence: CSARVPLGRGRSYEQYV. DNA for the CDR3: TGCAGTGCTAGAGTGCCCCTTGGGCGGGGCCGATCCTACGAGCAGTACGTC.

The gene calls are TRBV5-1 and TRBJ2-1; a possible D gene is TRBD2 (5 bases). From germline, CDR1 is SGHRS and CDR2 YFSETQ. Trimming took 0 bases from V and 2 from J, leaving 9 bases between them. This CDR3 region has 15 residues. CDR3 coding DNA: TGCGCCAGCAGCTTGGACGGGGAGACCTACAATGAGCAGTTCTTC. Protein product: CASSLDGETYNEQFF.

In its sample, this clonotype was seen a few times. This chain uses TRBV5-1 with TRBJ1-5, with D maybe TRBD1 (6 bases). The germline V gene encodes CDR1 SGHRS and CDR2 YFSETQ. The CDR3 has 14 amino acids. V gave up 2 bases and J gave up 5 bases, with 11 bases separating them. The CDR3 region is CASSLQGGDQPQHF. CDR3 DNA sequence: TGCGCCAGCAGCTTACAGGGAGGGGATCAGCCCCAGCATTTT.

The chain uses TRBV20-1 and TRBJ1-1; D gene unclear. Trimming left V 1 base short and J 5 bases short, with 11 bases between. The V gene's germline CDR1 is DFQATT and CDR2 SNEGSKA (reference sequence). The CDR3 length is 13 residues. The CDR3 is CSARVQQQTEAFF. CDR3 DNA: TGCAGTGCTAGAGTTCAACAGCAGACTGAAGCTTTCTTT.

The rearrangement joins TRBV7-6 to TRBJ2-7; D possibly corresponds to TRBD2 (6 bases). The germline V gene encodes CDR1 SGHVS and CDR2 FNYEAQ. The CDR3 is 13 amino acids. Trimming stripped 5 bases from V and 2 bases from J, with 10 bases between. CDR3 sequence reads: CASSPWGAYEQYF. Written as DNA, the CDR3 is TGTGCCAGCAGCCCATGGGGGGCCTACGAGCAGTACTTC.

This chain connects TRBV6-5 to TRBJ1-5; D uncertain. This CDR3 contains 13 residues. The V gene's germline CDR1 is MNHEY and CDR2 SVGAGI. Trimming took 5 bases from V and 6 from J, leaving 11 bases between them. The CDR3 DNA reads TGTGCCAGCAGTCGGAAACCGTTTCAGCCCCAGCATTTT. It yields the protein CASSRKPFQPQHF.

This clonotype was seen repeatedly, ten times or more. This chain uses TRBV6-2 or TRBV6-3 with TRBJ2-5, with D tentatively TRBD2 (5 bases). The CDR3 is made up of 13 amino acids. Germline V gene data show CDR1 as MNHEY and CDR2 as SVGEGT. V dropped 11 bases and J dropped 2 bases, with 15 bases sitting between them. The chain's CDR3 is CALRASGQETQYF. Written as DNA, the CDR3 is TGTGCCTTACGGGCCAGCGGACAAGAGACCCAGTACTTC.

The chain joins TRBV5-1 to TRBJ1-1; a possible D gene is TRBD1 (5 bases). This CDR3 has 15 residues. The germline CDR1 and CDR2 sequences are SGHRS and YFSETQ. V was cut by 4 bases and J by 1 base, with 14 bases left in between. CDR3 bases: TGCGCCAGCAGCGATCCGGGACGGACGAACACTGAAGCTTTCTTT. Translation: CASSDPGRTNTEAFF. The variable domain in full, with the rest retrieved from reference TRBV5-1 and TRBJ1-1, is KAGVTQTPRYLIKTRGQQVTLSCSPISGHRSVSWYQQTPGQGLQFLFEYFSETQRNKGNFPGRFSGRQFSNSRSEMNVSTLELGDSALYLCASSDPGRTNTEAFFGQGTRLTVV.

This clonotype was observed a few times. The V call is TRBV4-3, the J call TRBJ1-2, with no clear D. Trimming took 4 bases from V and 4 from J, leaving 16 bases between them. The CDR3 is made up of 15 amino acids. Germline-derived CDR1 and CDR2 are LGHNA and YSLEER. The CDR3: CASSRDGGVIYGYTF. The CDR3 bases are TGCGCCAGCAGCCGCGATGGTGGGGTAATCTATGGCTACACCTTC.

This chain uses TRBV7-8 with TRBJ2-1, with TRBD2 matching 10 bases. In germline, CDR1 is SGHVS, CDR2 FQNEAQ. V trimming: 6 bases; J trimming: 7 bases; junction bases outside the gene matches: 18. The CDR3 runs 18 residues. CDR3 protein: CASRLNLAGVASNNEQFF. CDR3 DNA sequence: TGTGCCAGCAGGTTAAACCTAGCGGGAGTAGCGAGTAATAATGAGCAGTTCTTC.

The chain is built from TRBV20-1 and TRBJ2-1; the match to TRBD2 covers 11 bases. The CDR3 length is 14 residues. Germline V gene data show CDR1 as DFQATT and CDR2 as SNEGSKA (reference sequence). V lost 4 bases, J lost 9 bases, and 8 bases stayed unmatched. CDR3 region: CSATIAGGQIEQFF. The CDR3 nucleotides read TGCAGTGCTACCATAGCGGGGGGGCAGATTGAGCAGTTCTTC.

CDR3 loop: CASTRRGGVQETQYF. The CDR3 region has the DNA TGTGCCAGCACCCGGAGGGGCGGGGTACAAGAGACCCAGTACTTC. The chain carries TRBV7-2 and TRBJ2-5; possibly TRBD2 for D (6 bases). The germline V gene encodes CDR1 SGHTA and CDR2 FQGNSA. The CDR3 is 15 residues long. With 7 bases removed from V and 2 bases from J, the gap between germline ends came to 17 bases.

The J gene is TRBJ1-2, the V gene TRBV7-8; the D gene is possibly TRBD1 (5 bases). CDR1 and CDR2 from the germline V gene are SGHVS and FQNEAQ. The germline V and J ends were trimmed by 2 bases and 3 bases, with 28 bases remaining between them. The CDR3 runs 20 residues. CDR3 DNA sequence: TGTGCCAGCAGCTTACGACGGCTAGAGTCGACAGTTTCTCGGGACTATGGCTACACCTTC. Translated: CASSLRRLESTVSRDYGYTF.

This chain links TRBV21-1 with TRBJ2-1; the table's D gene call, TRBD2, was not cross checked with the DNA. TRBV21-1 is a pseudogene segment. The CDR3 extends over 16 amino acids. DNA of the CDR3: TGTGCCAGCAGCAAAGACACCCAGCGGGGGGACAATGAGCAGTTCTTC. Protein product: CASSKDTQRGDNEQFF.